The 27 T cell receptor beta chains reported below all come from one sample, sequenced in a study of T cell responses to AZD1222 COVID-19 vaccine. Data came from immunoSEQ multiplex PCR; TCRdb stores just in-frame clones and leaves some out. The sample records some 180,000 clones, just over 85% being singletons. The sequenced sample was peripheral blood, obtained on day 0 of AZD1222 vaccination. These receptor sequences come from an adult in good health.

The chain has TRBV28 and TRBJ2-5, with no clear D. Germline assignment: CDR1 MDHEN and CDR2 SYDVKM. The CDR3 is 14 amino acids. V shed 4 bases and J shed 2 bases, with 11 bases lying between them. The CDR3 here is CASSSFEKQETQYF. CDR3 DNA: TGTGCCAGCAGTTCCTTTGAAAAACAAGAGACCCAGTACTTC.

The CDR3 DNA is TGTGCCTGGAGTAGCTGGACAGGGAATTTGGAAAAACTGTTTTTT. This codes for CAWSSWTGNLEKLFF. The chain uses TRBV30 and TRBJ1-4; 8 bases fit TRBD1. Germline V gene sequence: CDR1 GTSNPN, CDR2 SVGIG (reference sequence). V lost 2 bases, J lost 8 bases, and 10 bases stayed unmatched. CDR3 size: 15 residues.

V gene TRBV19 combines with J gene TRBJ1-1; no reliable D call. V lost 8 bases to trimming and J lost 5 bases, with 15 bases between them. CDR1 LNHDA and CDR2 SQIVND come from the germline V gene (reference sequence). The CDR3 has 13 amino acids. The CDR3 sequence: CASRRGPETEAFF. Written as DNA, the CDR3 is TGTGCCAGTCGACGAGGACCTGAGACTGAAGCTTTCTTT.

V is TRBV6-6 and J is TRBJ2-2; weak D call: TRBD1 (6 bases). V lost 4 bases and J lost 1, with 13 bases in between. The CDR3 covers 16 residues. CDR1 MNHNY and CDR2 SVGAGI come from the germline V gene (reference sequence). DNA for the CDR3: TGTGCCAGCAGTTTCGTCCCGACAGGGAACACCGGGGAGCTGTTTTTT. Its translation is CASSFVPTGNTGELFF.

The chain employs TRBV5-5 and TRBJ1-6; 8 bases match TRBD1. Per germline, CDR1 SGHKS and CDR2 YYEKEE (reference sequence). With 3 bases clipped from V and 10 bases from J, the junction kept 6 bases outside the gene matches. The CDR3 runs 14 residues. CDR3 nucleotide sequence: TGTGCCAGCAGCTACGGACAGGGAAGATCACCCCTCCACTTT. Its translation: CASSYGQGRSPLHF. The complete variable domain, with remaining parts taken from reference TRBV5-5 and TRBJ1-6, reads DAGVTQSPTHLIKTRGQQVTLRCSPISGHKSVSWYQQVLGQGPQFIFQYYEKEERGRGNFPDRFSARQFPNYSSELNVNALLLGDSALYLCASSYGQGRSPLHFGNGTRLTVT.

The chain employs TRBV27 and TRBJ2-5; D unclear. V was clipped by 11 bases and J by 4 bases, with 17 bases between them. The CDR3 loop spans 13 amino acids. Germline-derived CDR1 and CDR2 are MNHEY and SMNVEV (reference sequence). Written as DNA, the CDR3 is TGTGCCGGCCCTGGCCGGGCGCCAGAGACCCAGTACTTC. It encodes CAGPGRAPETQYF.

The chain joins TRBV5-5 to TRBJ2-7, with 7 bases matching TRBD2. The V segment lost 4 bases and the J segment 2 bases; nucleotides outside the gene matches: 12. The CDR3 extends over 16 amino acids. From germline, CDR1 is SGHKS and CDR2 YYEKEE (reference sequence). The CDR3 loop reads CASSTGPAGTTYEQYF. The CDR3 DNA reads as TGTGCCAGCAGCACTGGTCCGGCAGGGACTACCTACGAGCAGTACTTC.

This clone was seen once. The chain combines TRBV19 with TRBJ2-2; unclear D gene. Looked up from germline, CDR1 is LNHDA and CDR2 is SQIVND (reference sequence). The CDR3 is 14 amino acids. The ends were cut back, 11 bases at V and 1 base at J, with 14 bases in the middle. CDR3 protein: CASKGPMNTGELFF. In DNA form, the CDR3 reads TGTGCCTCCAAGGGTCCCATGAACACCGGGGAGCTGTTTTTT.

This sequence joins TRBV4-3 and TRBJ1-2; the D gene is possibly TRBD1 (6 bases). V was cut by 4 bases and J by 8 bases, with 14 bases left in between. Germline-derived CDR1 and CDR2 are LGHNA and YSLEER. This CDR3 is built from 13 residues. CDR3: CASSRSGQGGYTF. In nucleotides, the CDR3 is TGCGCCAGCAGCCGGTCGGGACAAGGAGGCTACACCTTC.

The V gene is TRBV11-2, the J gene TRBJ1-1; D may be TRBD1 (5 bases). CDR3 length: 14 amino acids. Germline values: CDR1 SGHAT, CDR2 FQNNGV. V was shortened by 0 bases and J by 6 bases, with 11 bases between the two germline ends. The CDR3 bases are TGTGCCAGCAGCTTAGATCCGGGAGGGGCTGAAGCTTTCTTT. Translated: CASSLDPGGAEAFF. Full variable domain (remainder filled in from reference TRBV11-2 and TRBJ1-1): EAGVAQSPRYKIIEKRQSVAFWCNPISGHATLYWYQQILGQGPKLLIQFQNNGVVDDSQLPKDRFSAERLKGVDSTLKIQPAKLEDSAVYLCASSLDPGGAEAFFGQGTRLTVV.

The table lists this clone with a count of one. The chain carries TRBV7-6 and TRBJ1-4, with 7 bases that match TRBD1. In germline, CDR1 is SGHVS, CDR2 FNYEAQ. This CDR3 has 15 residues. With V trimmed by 5 bases and J by 4 bases, 7 bases remained unmatched. The CDR3 spells CASSPVGGLNEKLFF. The CDR3 DNA reads TGTGCCAGCAGCCCCGTAGGGGGCCTTAATGAAAAACTGTTTTTT.

The chain employs TRBV7-3 and TRBJ2-2, with TRBD1 identical over 10 bases. The CDR3 is 15 amino acids. CDR1 and CDR2 from the germline V gene are SGHTA and FQGTGA. V lost 4 bases and J lost 4; bases outside the gene matches: 3. The CDR3 nucleotides read TGTGCCAGCAGCTCTCGGACAGGGGGCACCGGGGAGCTGTTTTTT. Translated, it gives CASSSRTGGTGELFF.

This rearrangement joins TRBV30 to TRBJ2-5; the match to TRBD2 covers 7 bases. Losses at the gene ends were 0 bases for V and 3 bases for J; bases not matched to a gene: 10. CDR1 is GTSNPN and CDR2 is SVGIG in the germline V gene (reference sequence). The CDR3 extends over 16 amino acids. CDR3 in amino acids: CAWSVRSGGREETQYF. The DNA of the CDR3 is TGTGCCTGGAGTGTACGTTCGGGAGGACGAGAAGAGACCCAGTACTTC.

The J gene is TRBJ2-1, the V gene TRBV10-3; 7 bases align to TRBD1. V shed 2 bases, J shed 6 bases, and the junction held 10 bases outside the gene matches. CDR1 ENHRY and CDR2 SYGVKD come from the germline V gene. The length of the CDR3 is 16 residues. Written as DNA, the CDR3 is TGTGCCATCAGTGAGACGGGACAGCACAAGACCAATGAGCAGTTCTTC. Translating gives CAISETGQHKTNEQFF.

This chain links TRBV7-9 with TRBJ2-3, with 7 nucleotides matching TRBD2. The junction had 14 bases not matched to a gene; V was cut back by 1 base and J by 1 base. The CDR3 sequence is 19 residues long. CDR1 and CDR2 from the germline V gene are SEHNR and FQNEAQ (reference sequence). The CDR3 here is CASSLVSGGAGPRTDTQYF. CDR3 bases: TGTGCCAGCAGCTTAGTATCGGGTGGAGCGGGACCGCGCACAGATACGCAGTATTTT.

This chain's CDR3 is CASRVSLEGNSPLHF. In DNA form, the CDR3 reads TGCGCCAGCAGAGTTTCCTTGGAGGGAAATTCACCCCTCCACTTT. V gene TRBV5-1 combines with J gene TRBJ1-6; D gene unclear. With 5 bases removed from V and 7 bases from J, the gap between germline ends came to 16 bases. This CDR3 region has 15 residues. The germline V gene encodes CDR1 SGHRS and CDR2 YFSETQ.

The rearrangement joins TRBV19 to TRBJ2-2, with D perhaps TRBD1 (6 bases). In germline, CDR1 is LNHDA, CDR2 SQIVND (reference sequence). V lost 7 bases and J lost 3, with 12 bases in between. This CDR3 spans 14 amino acids. The CDR3 coding sequence is TGTGCCAGTAAACACAGGGCCGACACCGGGGAGCTGTTTTTT. Its translation: CASKHRADTGELFF.

V and J are TRBV12-5 and TRBJ1-2; 12 bases align to TRBD1. The CDR3 runs to 14 residues. Germline CDR1 reads LGHNT; CDR2 reads FRNRAP. The trim removed 6 bases at V and 7 bases at J, leaving 6 bases unmatched. The CDR3 protein is CASGWDRGPLGYTF. The CDR3 nucleotides are TGTGCTAGTGGGTGGGACAGGGGGCCTCTTGGCTACACCTTC.

The genes are TRBV4-1 and TRBJ1-1; the D is unclear. Germline V gives CDR1 MGHRA, CDR2 YSYEKL. The CDR3 covers 16 residues. Trimming removed 4 bases at V and 2 bases at J, with 17 bases between. The CDR3 is CASSPKAGADNTEAFF. The CDR3 region has the DNA TGCGCCAGCAGCCCAAAGGCGGGTGCGGATAACACTGAAGCTTTCTTT.

The V call is TRBV28, the J call TRBJ2-3; 9 nucleotides agree with TRBD2. The ends lost 6 bases at V and 4 bases at J; junction bases unmatched: 11. The CDR3 runs 16 residues. From germline, CDR1 is MDHEN and CDR2 SYDVKM. This chain's CDR3 is CASRPDGGRGADTQYF. CDR3 DNA sequence: TGTGCCAGCAGACCCGACGGCGGGAGGGGGGCAGATACGCAGTATTTT.

This sequence joins TRBV19 and TRBJ1-1; 10 nucleotides line up with TRBD1. V was pared by 6 bases and J by 4 bases, with 11 bases of the junction left unmatched. The length of the CDR3 is 16 residues. The germline V gene encodes CDR1 LNHDA and CDR2 SQIVND (reference sequence). The CDR3 DNA follows: TGTGCCAGTAGCACCGGGACAGGGGCCTCGGGCACTGAAGCTTTCTTT. Amino acid sequence: CASSTGTGASGTEAFF.

CDR3 coding DNA: TGCGCCAGCAGCTTGGCGTCAGGGGGTCGGTATAATTCACCCCTCCACTTT. It translates to CASSLASGGRYNSPLHF. V is TRBV5-1 and J is TRBJ1-6; 7 bases align to TRBD1. This CDR3 contains 17 residues. Germline V gives CDR1 SGHRS, CDR2 YFSETQ. V was pared by 0 bases and J by 4 bases, with 7 bases of the junction left unmatched.

This sequence joins TRBV14 and TRBJ2-1; 10 nucleotides match TRBD2. The CDR3 extends over 19 amino acids. CDR1 is SGHDN and CDR2 is FVKESK in the germline V gene. Germline trimming cut 3 bases from V and 6 bases from J; bases unmatched to any gene: 17. CDR3 region: CASSHNSGRRSRGGNEQFF. CDR3 nucleotide sequence: TGTGCCAGCAGCCACAATAGCGGGAGGCGAAGTAGAGGGGGCAATGAGCAGTTCTTC.

This clone was picked up one time. The chain is built from TRBV19 and TRBJ2-4, with 9 bases fitting TRBD1. Per the germline V gene, CDR1 is LNHDA and CDR2 is SQIVND (reference sequence). Germline trimming cut 5 bases from V and 0 bases from J; bases unmatched to any gene: 5. This CDR3 contains 16 residues. This chain's CDR3 is CASSGGQGGAKNIQYF. CDR3 nucleotide sequence: TGTGCCAGTAGTGGGGGACAGGGTGGAGCCAAAAACATTCAGTACTTC.

The V gene is TRBV6-5, the J gene TRBJ2-1; weak D call: TRBD1 (5 bases). V shed 5 bases and J shed 3 bases, with 11 bases lying between them. This CDR3 region has 14 residues. From germline, CDR1 is MNHEY and CDR2 SVGAGI. The CDR3 loop is CASSPRVFYNEQFF. DNA of the CDR3: TGTGCCAGCAGTCCCAGGGTTTTCTACAATGAGCAGTTCTTC.

J is TRBJ1-2 and V is TRBV28, with D uncertain. V lost 3 bases and J 4 bases, leaving 12 bases between the germline ends. CDR1 is MDHEN and CDR2 is SYDVKM in the germline V gene. The CDR3 is 14 residues long. CDR3 loop: CASSFLRTGYGYTF. As DNA, the CDR3 is TGTGCCAGCAGTTTTTTACGGACGGGCTATGGCTACACCTTC.

The rearrangement links TRBV28 to TRBJ2-5, with D tentatively TRBD2 (5 bases). Trimming removed 5 bases from V and 4 bases from J, with 20 bases in between. The germline gives CDR1 MDHEN, CDR2 SYDVKM. CDR3 length: 16 residues. The CDR3 DNA follows: TGTGCCAGCAGTGAACGTTGGCGAGGGATCGGAGAGACCCAGTACTTC. Protein product: CASSERWRGIGETQYF.